The rows below give T cell receptor beta chains drawn from one sample of a study of blood T cell repertoires in COVID-19. Using immunoSEQ multiplex PCR, the repertoire was profiled, and TCRdb retains in-frame clones only, with some absent. Here the sample spans around 250,000 clones, 90% to 95% being singletons. Input material: PBMCs or T cells enriched from blood (not recorded which). The receptors derive from a human donor in a cohort exposed to, infected with or recovered from COVID-19 (not recorded which). The donor label of this sample is uncertain. CDR3s include the opening cysteine and the closing phenylalanine or tryptophan. The D gene is left open where the match is weak. The size entry is marked missing in some rows and otherwise reads once, few, many or a size class.

v_call	clone_size	d_call	j_call	cdr3_aa	cdr3_nt
TRBV9	once	TRBD1	TRBJ2-3	CASSSTGGMADTQYF	TGTGCCAGCAGCTCAACAGGGGGGATGGCAGATACGCAGTATTTT
TRBV7-3	.	TRBD1	TRBJ2-7	CASSAQGAAEQYF	TGTGCCAGCAGCGCACAGGGGGCGGCCGAGCAGTACTTC
TRBV5-1	.	.	TRBJ2-1	CASGYFSGNEQFF	TGCGCCAGCGGCTACTTTTCGGGCAATGAGCAGTTCTTC
TRBV13	.	.	TRBJ2-1	CASSLGTSPNEQFF	TGTGCCAGCAGCTTAGGTACTAGCCCGAATGAGCAGTTCTTC
TRBV19	.	.	TRBJ1-2	CASTENRDDYGYTF	TGTGCCAGTACCGAAAATCGGGATGACTATGGCTACACCTTC
TRBV5-1	.	TRBD1	TRBJ1-4	CASSSQTGGKEKLFF	TGCGCCAGCAGCTCCCAGACAGGGGGCAAAGAAAAACTGTTTTTT
TRBV7-9	.	.	TRBJ1-1	CASSLGDTQAFF	TGTGCCAGCAGCTTGGGGGACACGCAAGCTTTCTTT
TRBV18	.	TRBD2	TRBJ2-1	CASSPPLAGENEQFF	TGTGCCAGCTCACCACCCCTAGCGGGGGAGAATGAGCAGTTCTTC
TRBV13	.	TRBD2	TRBJ2-2	CASSPGRSGGFTGELFF	TGTGCCAGCAGCCCGGGGAGGAGCGGGGGATTCACCGGGGAGCTGTTTTTT
TRBV7-8	.	TRBD1	TRBJ1-5	CASSEQGRQPQHF	TGTGCCAGCAGCGAACAGGGGCGCCAGCCCCAGCATTTT
TRBV27	.	TRBD1	TRBJ1-2	CASSFIPPGQGTYGYTF	TGTGCCAGCAGTTTCATTCCCCCGGGACAGGGGACCTATGGCTACACCTTC
TRBV13	.	.	TRBJ1-1	CASSPTRETEAFF	TGTGCCAGCAGCCCCACCAGGGAAACTGAAGCTTTCTTT
TRBV7-9	.	TRBD1	TRBJ1-1	CASSLDRGGTEAFF	TGTGCCAGCAGCTTAGACAGGGGCGGCACTGAAGCTTTCTTT
TRBV18	.	TRBD1	TRBJ2-3	CASSPPQAGQGADTQYF	TGTGCCAGCTCACCACCCCAGGCGGGACAGGGGGCAGATACGCAGTATTTT
TRBV15	.	.	TRBJ1-2	CATSRDLSGYTF	TGTGCCACCAGCAGAGATCTTTCGGGCTACACCTTC
TRBV18	.	TRBD1	TRBJ1-1	CASSPQGVRTEAFF	TGTGCCAGCTCACCTCAGGGGGTGAGGACTGAAGCTTTCTTT
TRBV2	.	.	TRBJ2-7	CASSEEGSQAYEQYF	TGTGCCAGCAGTGAGGAGGGCAGCCAAGCCTACGAGCAGTACTTC
TRBV5-4	.	TRBD1	TRBJ1-2	CASSPGQGSYGYTF	TGTGCCAGCAGCCCAGGACAGGGAAGCTATGGCTACACCTTC
TRBV2	.	TRBD1	TRBJ1-2	CASSSSTGRYGYTF	TGTGCCAGCAGTTCGTCGACAGGGCGCTATGGCTACACCTTC
TRBV5-1	.	.	TRBJ1-1	CASSLSANTEAFF	TGCGCCAGCAGCTTAAGCGCGAACACTGAAGCTTTCTTT